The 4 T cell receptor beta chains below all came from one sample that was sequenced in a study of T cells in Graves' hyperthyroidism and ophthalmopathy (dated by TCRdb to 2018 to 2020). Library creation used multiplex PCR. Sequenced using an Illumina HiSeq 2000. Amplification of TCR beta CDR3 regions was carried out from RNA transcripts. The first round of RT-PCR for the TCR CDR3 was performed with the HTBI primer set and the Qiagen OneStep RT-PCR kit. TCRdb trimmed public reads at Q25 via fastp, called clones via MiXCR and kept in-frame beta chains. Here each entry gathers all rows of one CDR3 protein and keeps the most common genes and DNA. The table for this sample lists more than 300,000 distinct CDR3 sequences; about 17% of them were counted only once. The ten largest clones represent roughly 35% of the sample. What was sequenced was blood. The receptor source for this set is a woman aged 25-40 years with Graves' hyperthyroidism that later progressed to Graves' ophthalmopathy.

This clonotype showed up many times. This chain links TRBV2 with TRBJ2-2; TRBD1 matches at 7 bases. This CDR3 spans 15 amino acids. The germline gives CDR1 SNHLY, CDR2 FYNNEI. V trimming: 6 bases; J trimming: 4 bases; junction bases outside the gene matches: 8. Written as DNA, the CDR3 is TGTGCCAGCAGCCTGACAGGGACCATCACCGGGGAGCTGTTTTTT. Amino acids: CASSLTGTITGELFF. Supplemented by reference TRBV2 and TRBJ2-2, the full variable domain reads EPEVTQTPSHQVTQMGQEVILRCVPISNHLYFYWYRQILGQKVEFLVSFYNNEISEKSEIFDDQFSVERPDGSNFTLKIRSTKLEDSAMYFCASSLTGTITGELFFGEGSRLTVL.

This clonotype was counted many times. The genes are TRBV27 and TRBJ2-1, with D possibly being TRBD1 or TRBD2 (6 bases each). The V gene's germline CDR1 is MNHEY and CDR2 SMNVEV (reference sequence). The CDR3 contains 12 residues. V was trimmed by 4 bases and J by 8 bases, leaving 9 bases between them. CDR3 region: CASSSGEDEQFF. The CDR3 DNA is TGTGCCAGCAGTTCAGGGGAGGATGAGCAGTTCTTC.

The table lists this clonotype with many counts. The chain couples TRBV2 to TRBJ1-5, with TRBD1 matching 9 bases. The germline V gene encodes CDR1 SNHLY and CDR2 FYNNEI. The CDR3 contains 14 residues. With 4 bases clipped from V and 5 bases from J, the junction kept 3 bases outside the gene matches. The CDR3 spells CASSVTGGDQPQHF. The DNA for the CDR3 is TGTGCCAGCAGTGTGACAGGGGGGGATCAGCCCCAGCATTTT.

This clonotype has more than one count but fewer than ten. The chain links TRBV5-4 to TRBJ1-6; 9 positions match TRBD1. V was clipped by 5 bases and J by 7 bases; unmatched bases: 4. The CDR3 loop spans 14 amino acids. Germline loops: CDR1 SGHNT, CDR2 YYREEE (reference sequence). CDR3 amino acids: CASSPDRGNSPLHF. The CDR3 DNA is TGTGCCAGCAGTCCTGACAGGGGGAATTCACCCCTCCACTTT. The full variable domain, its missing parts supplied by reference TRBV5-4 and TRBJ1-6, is ETGVTQSPTHLIKTRGQQVTLRCSSQSGHNTVSWYQQALGQGPQFIFQYYREEENGRGNFPPRFSGLQFPNYSSELNVNALELDDSALYLCASSPDRGNSPLHFGNGTRLTVT.